Following are 30 T cell receptor beta chains from one sample sequenced in a study of monozygotic twins with cystic fibrosis. Clones were sequenced by immunoSEQ multiplex PCR, and TCRdb holds only the in-frame ones, with some missing. The sample records under 30,000 clones, 90% being singletons. Sequences were obtained from blood. All receptors derive from a girl between 2 and 10 years old with cystic fibrosis.

The CDR3 DNA reads TGTGCCAGCAGTGAAGAACAGGGGGCTGGGGCCAACGTCCTGACTTTC. It codes for CASSEEQGAGANVLTF. The chain uses TRBV25-1 and TRBJ2-6; the match to TRBD1 covers 8 bases. This CDR3 is built from 16 residues. Trimming took 2 bases from V and 2 from J; bases not matched to a gene: 2. CDR1 MGHDK and CDR2 SYGVNS come from the germline V gene. Based on the CDR3 plus reference TRBV25-1 and TRBJ2-6, the full variable domain is EADIYQTPRYLVIGTGKKITLECSQTMGHDKMYWYQQDPGMELHLIHYSYGVNSTEKGDLSSESTVSRIRTEHFPLTLESARPSHTSQYLCASSEEQGAGANVLTFGAGSRLTVL.

The rearrangement uses TRBV7-2 and TRBJ2-5, with D tentatively TRBD1 or TRBD2 (6 bases each). Per the germline V gene, CDR1 is SGHTA and CDR2 is FQGNSA. The CDR3 has 14 residues. V lost 5 bases to trimming and J lost 5 bases, with 15 bases between them. This CDR3 is CASSLGGLWETQYF. The CDR3 DNA reads TGTGCCAGCAGCCTCGGGGGCCTATGGGAGACCCAGTACTTC. Looking up the rest from reference TRBV7-2 and TRBJ2-5 gives the full variable domain: GAGVSQSPSNKVTEKGKDVELRCDPISGHTALYWYRQSLGQGLEFLIYFQGNSAPDKSGLPSDRFSAERTGGSVSTLTIQRTQQEDSAVYLCASSLGGLWETQYFGPGTRLLVL.

The CDR3 sequence is CAISGSVQETQYF. For the CDR3, the DNA is TGTGCCATCAGTGGGTCAGTTCAAGAGACCCAGTACTTC. The chain recombines TRBV10-3 with TRBJ2-5; no firm D call. The germline CDR1 and CDR2 sequences are ENHRY and SYGVKD. With 4 bases removed from V and 2 bases from J, the gap between germline ends came to 8 bases. This CDR3 spans 13 amino acids.

This chain links TRBV11-2 with TRBJ1-3; weak D call: TRBD1 (6 bases). With 8 bases removed from V and 2 bases from J, the gap between germline ends came to 13 bases. CDR3 length: 14 amino acids. From germline, CDR1 is SGHAT and CDR2 FQNNGV. CDR3 DNA sequence: TGTGCCAGCTCCGGGACACGGACTGGAAACACCATATATTTT. Protein product: CASSGTRTGNTIYF.

The V gene is TRBV4-2, the J gene TRBJ2-4, with a tentative D call TRBD1 (5 bases). CDR3 length equals 17 residues. Germline lookup yields CDR1 LGHNA and CDR2 YNFKEQ. Trimming took off 2 bases at V and 0 bases at J, with 14 bases between the two ends. CDR3 nucleotide sequence: TGTGCCAGCAGCCAACCCCCAGGGAACCTAGCCAAAAACATTCAGTACTTC. It is translated as CASSQPPGNLAKNIQYF.

This clone was counted only a few times. V usage is TRBV4-2 and J usage is TRBJ2-1; 11 bases align to TRBD2. Unmatched junction bases numbered 5, after V lost 4 bases and J lost 3 bases. CDR1 is LGHNA and CDR2 is YNFKEQ in the germline V gene. This CDR3 spans 16 amino acids. The CDR3 loop is CASSLTSGGVYNEQFF. In nucleotides, the CDR3 is TGTGCCAGCAGCCTTACTAGCGGGGGAGTCTACAATGAGCAGTTCTTC.

Only one count was recorded for this clone. The chain links TRBV6-5 to TRBJ1-5; D is undetermined. CDR1 and CDR2 (germline): MNHEY, SVGAGI. V lost 6 bases, J lost 4 bases, and 13 bases lay in between. The CDR3 is 14 amino acids. The CDR3 sequence is CASSPGRGNQPQHF. CDR3 coding DNA: TGTGCCAGCAGCCCCGGGCGGGGTAATCAGCCCCAGCATTTT.

This chain links TRBV4-1 with TRBJ2-7; D ambiguous. The V gene's germline CDR1 is MGHRA and CDR2 YSYEKL. CDR3 length equals 14 residues. V shed 0 bases and J shed 0 bases, with 6 bases lying between them. The CDR3: CASSQDPISYEQYF. The CDR3 DNA reads as TGCGCCAGCAGCCAAGATCCGATCTCCTACGAGCAGTACTTC.

The chain couples TRBV28 to TRBJ2-7, with TRBD1 identical over 8 bases. The CDR3 consists of 14 residues. The trim removed 6 bases at V and 0 bases at J, leaving 4 bases unmatched. CDR1 and CDR2 from the germline V gene are MDHEN and SYDVKM. The CDR3 sequence is CASSTGGPSYEQYF. The CDR3 DNA reads TGTGCCAGCAGCACAGGGGGTCCCTCCTACGAGCAGTACTTC.

This chain connects TRBV6-1 to TRBJ1-2; D unresolved. Germline loops: CDR1 MNHNS, CDR2 SASEGT. CDR3 size: 14 residues. The V and J ends lost 6 bases and 0 bases respectively, with 11 bases between them. CDR3 sequence reads: CASRARTANYGYTF. The CDR3 DNA reads TGTGCCAGCAGGGCCCGGACGGCTAACTATGGCTACACCTTC.

This sequence joins TRBV7-3 and TRBJ1-1; D possibly corresponds to TRBD1 (6 bases). Trimming took off 6 bases at V and 3 bases at J, with 23 bases between the two ends. This CDR3 region has 17 residues. CDR1 and CDR2 from the germline V gene are SGHTA and FQGTGA. CDR3 DNA: TGTGCCAGCAGTCTATTATCCTCGACAGGTCGGCACACTGAAGCTTTCTTT. Translating it yields CASSLLSSTGRHTEAFF.

This chain links TRBV30 with TRBJ1-4, with D maybe TRBD1 (5 bases). Trimming removed 0 bases from V and 6 bases from J, with 11 bases in between. The germline gives CDR1 GTSNPN, CDR2 SVGIG (reference sequence). The CDR3 sequence is 14 residues long. CDR3 bases: TGTGCCTGGAGTGTGGGTCAGGGTCATGAAAAACTGTTTTTT. Encoded protein: CAWSVGQGHEKLFF. Filled out from reference TRBV30 and TRBJ1-4, the complete variable domain reads SQTIHQWPATLVQPVGSPLSLECTVEGTSNPNLYWYRQAAGRGLQLLFYSVGIGQISSEVPQNLSASRPQDRQFILSSKKLLLSDSGFYLCAWSVGQGHEKLFFGSGTQLSVL.

The chain links TRBV28 to TRBJ1-6, with unresolved D. Germline-derived CDR1 and CDR2 are MDHEN and SYDVKM. The CDR3 sequence is 15 residues long. V lost 9 bases and J 4 bases, leaving 16 bases between the germline ends. In DNA form, the CDR3 reads TGTGCCAGTACCCCATCCGACCAATATAATTCACCCCTCCACTTT. Its protein product is CASTPSDQYNSPLHF.

The chain carries TRBV5-1 and TRBJ2-3; 11 bases map to TRBD2. V dropped 2 bases and J dropped 1; count of bases not matched to a gene: 3. Germline V CDR1 and CDR2: SGHRS, YFSETQ. The length of the CDR3 is 16 residues. The CDR3 spells CASSFLAGGRTDTQYF. CDR3 DNA sequence: TGCGCCAGCAGCTTCCTAGCGGGGGGCCGCACAGATACGCAGTATTTT.

This chain joins TRBV7-2 and TRBJ1-3; D gene unclear. The CDR3 consists of 13 residues. CDR1 is SGHTA, CDR2 FQGNSA, per germline. Deletions cut 2 bases from V and 4 bases from J, with 6 bases between. The CDR3 sequence: CASSLKWGNTIYF. In DNA form, the CDR3 reads TGTGCCAGCAGCTTAAAATGGGGAAACACCATATATTTT.

The chain carries TRBV15 and TRBJ2-1, with D perhaps matching TRBD1 (5 bases). The V end was cut by 4 bases, the J end by 4 bases, with 8 bases between. The V gene's germline CDR1 is LNHNV and CDR2 YYDKDF (reference sequence). The CDR3 loop spans 13 amino acids. The CDR3 DNA follows: TGTGCCACCAGCATGACAGCATACAATGAGCAGTTCTTC. Its protein product is CATSMTAYNEQFF. Full variable domain (remainder filled in from reference TRBV15 and TRBJ2-1): DAMVIQNPRYQVTQFGKPVTLSCSQTLNHNVMYWYQQKSSQAPKLLFHYYDKDFNNEADTPDNFQSRRPNTSFCFLDIRSPGLGDTAMYLCATSMTAYNEQFFGPGTRLTVL.

The J gene is TRBJ2-7, the V gene TRBV4-2; 11 nucleotides align to TRBD2. Trimming cost V 1 base and J 2 bases; bases outside gene matches: 10. Germline V lookup: CDR1 LGHNA, CDR2 YNFKEQ. The CDR3 has 18 residues. Here the CDR3 DNA reads TGTGCCAGCAGCCAAGCGCCACCGGGACTAGCGGCCCCCTACGAGCAGTACTTC. This translates into CASSQAPPGLAAPYEQYF.

The chain links TRBV21-1 to TRBJ1-5. TRBV21-1 is shown as a pseudogene. This CDR3 comprises 13 residues. CDR3 coding DNA: TGTGCCAGCAGGTCTCCAGGGAGGCAGCCCCAGCATTTT. It translates to CASRSPGRQPQHF.

This sequence joins TRBV4-1 and TRBJ2-7; D uncertain. CDR3 length equals 15 residues. The V gene lost 0 bases and the J gene lost 0 bases, with 9 bases spanning the gap. Germline V lookup: CDR1 MGHRA, CDR2 YSYEKL. The CDR3 nucleotides are TGCGCCAGCAGCCAAGATGGGTTCCGCTCCTACGAGCAGTACTTC. Translating gives CASSQDGFRSYEQYF.

In its sample, this clone was seen once. The chain employs TRBV11-2 and TRBJ2-5; D possibly corresponds to TRBD2 (6 bases). The V gene's germline CDR1 is SGHAT and CDR2 FQNNGV. The CDR3 sequence is 15 residues long. V shed 4 bases and J shed 5 bases, with 17 bases lying between them. CDR3 sequence (DNA): TGTGCCAGCAGCTCTGGCGGGATCAGGGAGGAGACCCAGTACTTC. Translating gives CASSSGGIREETQYF.

V usage is TRBV15 and J usage is TRBJ2-7; perhaps TRBD1 as D (5 bases). There are 13 residues in the CDR3. Looked up from germline, CDR1 is LNHNV and CDR2 is YYDKDF (reference sequence). V lost 0 bases and J lost 11, with 14 bases in between. CDR3 amino acids: CATSRDRQPREYF. The CDR3 DNA reads as TGTGCCACCAGCAGAGATAGACAGCCCCGGGAGTACTTC.

The V call is TRBV4-3, the J call TRBJ2-7; 7 bases fit TRBD2. Trimming at V came to 0 bases and at J to 6 bases, leaving 8 bases not matched to a gene. CDR1 and CDR2 from the germline V gene are LGHNA and YSLEER. CDR3 length equals 15 residues. The CDR3 bases are TGCGCCAGCAGCCAAGATATAGGGAGGGGCGGCGAGCAGTACTTC. It yields the protein CASSQDIGRGGEQYF.

The chain is built from TRBV5-6 and TRBJ1-5, with 7 bases matching TRBD1. The V gene end was trimmed by 4 bases and the J gene end by 2 bases; junction bases not matched to a gene: 0. Germline V CDR1 and CDR2: SGHDT, YYEEEE. The CDR3 runs 13 residues. The CDR3 loop is CASSGQGNQPQHF. CDR3 sequence (DNA): TGTGCCAGCAGCGGACAGGGCAATCAGCCCCAGCATTTT.

The CDR3 DNA reads as TGTGCCACCAGCAGGAACAGCCTCTATGGCTACACCTTC. It translates to CATSRNSLYGYTF. The genes are TRBV15 and TRBJ1-2; D is ambiguous. Germline V gene data show CDR1 as LNHNV and CDR2 as YYDKDF (reference sequence). This CDR3 is 13 amino acids long. V lost 3 bases and J 4 bases, leaving 9 bases between the germline ends.

The J gene is TRBJ1-2, the V gene TRBV2, with TRBD1 matching over 8 bases. Unmatched junction bases numbered 9, after V lost 7 bases and J lost 5 bases. In germline, CDR1 is SNHLY, CDR2 FYNNEI. The CDR3 is made up of 14 amino acids. CDR3 sequence: CASISDRVKYGYTF. The CDR3 coding sequence is TGTGCCAGCATCTCGGACAGGGTTAAGTATGGCTACACCTTC.

The chain joins TRBV30 to TRBJ1-2; a weak D match, TRBD1 (5 bases). The CDR3 is made up of 15 amino acids. CDR1 is GTSNPN, CDR2 SVGIG, per germline (reference sequence). V lost 0 bases, J lost 4 bases, and 15 bases lay in between. In nucleotides, the CDR3 is TGTGCCTGGAGTGTACGAAAAGGGGTTGGCTATGGCTACACCTTC. Its translation: CAWSVRKGVGYGYTF.

The V gene is TRBV9, the J gene TRBJ2-7; 10 nucleotides line up with TRBD2. Unmatched junction bases numbered 2, after V lost 3 bases and J lost 2 bases. CDR3 length equals 14 residues. Looked up from germline, CDR1 is SGDLS and CDR2 is YYNGEE. DNA of the CDR3: TGTGCCAGCAGCGAGAGCGGGGGGGCCTACGAGCAGTACTTC. It specifies CASSESGGAYEQYF.

The genes are TRBV2 and TRBJ2-5; D is possibly TRBD1 (5 bases). The V gene's germline CDR1 is SNHLY and CDR2 FYNNEI. The CDR3 is 12 residues long. V lost 0 bases and J lost 9, with 8 bases in between. CDR3 amino acids: CASSEAGVAQYF. The CDR3, as DNA: TGTGCCAGCAGTGAAGCAGGGGTGGCCCAGTACTTC.

The V and J genes are TRBV7-2 and TRBJ1-6; 11 nucleotides match TRBD1. CDR3 size: 15 residues. Germline V gives CDR1 SGHTA, CDR2 FQGNSA. V was pared by 5 bases and J by 7 bases, with 4 bases of the junction left unmatched. The CDR3: CASSAGDRGNSPLHF. CDR3 DNA: TGTGCCAGCAGCGCGGGGGACAGGGGGAATTCACCCCTCCACTTT.

The rearrangement joins TRBV4-3 to TRBJ1-6, with D tentatively TRBD1 (5 bases). Trimming removed 0 bases from V and 8 bases from J, with 11 bases in between. The CDR3 sequence is 15 residues long. CDR1 and CDR2 (germline): LGHNA, YSLEER. DNA of the CDR3: TGCGCCAGCAGCCAAGATGGGGGGAGAGATTCACCCCTCCACTTT. This encodes CASSQDGGRDSPLHF.